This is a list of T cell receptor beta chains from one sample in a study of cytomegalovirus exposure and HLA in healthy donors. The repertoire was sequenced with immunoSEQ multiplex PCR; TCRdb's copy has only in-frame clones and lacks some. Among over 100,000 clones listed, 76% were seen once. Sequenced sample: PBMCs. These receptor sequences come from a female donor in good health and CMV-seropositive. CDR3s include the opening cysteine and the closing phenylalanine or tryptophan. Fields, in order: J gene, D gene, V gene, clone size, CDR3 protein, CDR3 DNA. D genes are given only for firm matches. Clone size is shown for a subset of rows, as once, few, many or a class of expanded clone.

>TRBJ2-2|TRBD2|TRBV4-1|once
CASSQVAGGQWAGELFF
TGCGCCAGCAGCCAAGTAGCGGGAGGGCAGTGGGCCGGGGAGCTGTTTTTT
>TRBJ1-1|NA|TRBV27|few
CASRRGGVAFF
TGTGCCAGCAGACGAGGGGGAGTAGCTTTCTTT
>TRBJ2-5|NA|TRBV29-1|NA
CSVADSQETQYF
TGCAGCGTTGCGGACAGCCAAGAGACCCAGTACTTC
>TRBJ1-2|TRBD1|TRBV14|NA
CASSGFFQGADGYTF
TGTGCCAGCAGTGGATTCTTTCAGGGGGCGGATGGCTACACCTTC
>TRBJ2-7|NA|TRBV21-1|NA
CASQLDYRNYEQYF
TGTGCCAGCCAACTGGACTATCGCAACTACGAGCAGTACTTC
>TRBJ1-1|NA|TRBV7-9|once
CASSLGGQHTEAFF
TGTGCCAGCAGCTTAGGGGGGCAACACACTGAAGCTTTCTTT
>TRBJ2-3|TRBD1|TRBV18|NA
CASSLQGAQDTQYF
TGTGCCAGCTCACTACAGGGGGCGCAGGATACGCAGTATTTT
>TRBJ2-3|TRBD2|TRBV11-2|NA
CASSLIAGVSTDTQYF
TGTGCCAGCAGCTTAATTGCGGGGGTGAGCACAGATACGCAGTATTTT
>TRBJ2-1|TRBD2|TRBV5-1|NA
CASSVTSGSNEQFF
TGCGCCAGCAGCGTGACTAGCGGGAGCAATGAGCAGTTCTTC
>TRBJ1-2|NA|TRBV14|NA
CASSQGLIRSYGYTF
TGTGCCAGCAGCCAAGGGCTCATACGATCTTATGGCTACACCTTC
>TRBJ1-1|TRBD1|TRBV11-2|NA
CASSFSLTGAMNTEAFF
TGTGCCAGCAGCTTTTCCCTTACAGGGGCCATGAACACTGAAGCTTTCTTT
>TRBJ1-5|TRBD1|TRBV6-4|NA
CASSDSVSPGQGTPSNQPQHF
TGTGCCAGCAGTGACTCCGTATCCCCGGGACAGGGGACCCCTAGCAATCAGCCCCAGCATTTT
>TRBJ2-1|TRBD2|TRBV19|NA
CASSRPGLAGARWEQFF
TGTGCCAGCTCCCGACCAGGACTAGCGGGAGCCCGGTGGGAGCAGTTCTTC
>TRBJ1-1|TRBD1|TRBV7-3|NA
CASSLGGTGTEAFF
TGTGCCAGCAGCTTAGGGGGGACAGGCACTGAAGCTTTCTTT
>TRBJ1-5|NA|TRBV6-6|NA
CASSYSGLQPQHF
TGTGCCAGCAGTTACTCGGGCCTTCAGCCCCAGCATTTT
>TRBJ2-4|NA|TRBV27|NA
CASSLSAGSKNIQYF
TGTGCCAGCAGTTTATCGGCCGGGTCCAAAAACATTCAGTACTTC
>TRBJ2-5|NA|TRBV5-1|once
CASSKDPGGQRGETQYF
TGCGCCAGCAGCAAAGACCCGGGGGGCCAACGTGGGGAGACCCAGTACTTC
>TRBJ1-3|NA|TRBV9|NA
CASSVGGVGNTIYF
TGTGCCAGCAGCGTCGGCGGGGTGGGAAACACCATATATTTT
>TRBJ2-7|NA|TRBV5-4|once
CASSPSTYHYEQYF
TGTGCCAGCAGCCCCAGCACATACCACTACGAGCAGTACTTC
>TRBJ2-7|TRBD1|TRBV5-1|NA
CASSLQGGTGFNEQYF
TGCGCCAGCAGCTTGCAAGGTGGGACAGGGTTCAACGAGCAGTACTTC
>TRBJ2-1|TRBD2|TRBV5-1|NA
CASSGGLAGGPIENYEQFF
TGCGCCAGCAGCGGAGGACTAGCGGGAGGGCCGATCGAGAACTATGAGCAGTTCTTC
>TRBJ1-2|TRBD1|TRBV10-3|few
CAISDPGQGHGYTF
TGTGCCATCAGTGACCCGGGACAGGGTCATGGCTACACCTTC
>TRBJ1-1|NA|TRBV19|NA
CASSGGLDAEAFF
TGTGCCAGTAGCGGTGGACTTGACGCTGAAGCTTTCTTT
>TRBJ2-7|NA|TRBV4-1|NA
CASSQEESTSYEQYF
TGCGCCAGCAGCCAAGAGGAGAGTACAAGCTACGAGCAGTACTTC
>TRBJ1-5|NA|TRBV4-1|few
CASSQESNQPQHF
TGCGCCAGCAGCCAGGAGAGCAATCAGCCCCAGCATTTT
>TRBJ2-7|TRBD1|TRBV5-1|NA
CASSEDRAREQYF
TGCGCCAGCAGCGAGGACAGGGCCCGGGAGCAGTACTTC
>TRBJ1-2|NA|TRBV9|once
CASSGQSRTNYGYTF
TGTGCCAGCAGCGGACAGAGTCGAACTAACTATGGCTACACCTTC
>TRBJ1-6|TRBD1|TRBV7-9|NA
CASSLVQGAVSPLHF
TGTGCCAGCAGCTTAGTTCAGGGGGCGGTTTCACCCCTCCACTTT
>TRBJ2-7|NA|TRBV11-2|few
CASSSAGLRYEQYF
TGTGCCAGCAGCTCGGCAGGGTTAAGATACGAGCAGTACTTC
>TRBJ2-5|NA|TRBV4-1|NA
CASSQVTGSLEETQYF
TGCGCCAGCAGCCAAGTTACAGGCAGCCTGGAGGAGACCCAGTACTTC
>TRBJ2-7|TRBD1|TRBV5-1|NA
CASSSRGTGEEQYF
TGCGCCAGCAGCTCTCGTGGGACAGGGGAAGAGCAGTACTTC
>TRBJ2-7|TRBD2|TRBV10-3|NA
CAISEVGTRTYEQYF
TGTGCCATCAGTGAAGTTGGGACTAGGACCTACGAGCAGTACTTC
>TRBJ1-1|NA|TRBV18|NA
CASSRIQGGTEAFF
TGTGCCAGCTCACGGATTCAGGGAGGCACTGAAGCTTTCTTT
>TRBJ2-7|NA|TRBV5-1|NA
CASRSGTTYEQYF
TGCGCCAGCAGGTCCGGGACAACCTACGAGCAGTACTTC
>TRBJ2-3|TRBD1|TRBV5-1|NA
CASSLEGTVADTQYF
TGCGCCAGCAGCTTGGAGGGGACAGTAGCAGATACGCAGTATTTT
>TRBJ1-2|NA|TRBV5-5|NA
CASSPAGNYGYTF
TGTGCCAGCAGCCCAGCCGGGAACTATGGCTACACCTTC
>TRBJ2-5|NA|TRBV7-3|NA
CASSPSRRLNQETQYF
TGTGCCAGCAGCCCGTCGAGGCGACTCAACCAAGAGACCCAGTACTTC
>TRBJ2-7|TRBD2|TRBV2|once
CASSDLGLVYEQYF
TGTGCCAGCAGTGATCTCGGACTAGTCTACGAGCAGTACTTC
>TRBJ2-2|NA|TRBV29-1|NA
CSARLGATGELFF
TGCAGCGCCCGCCTGGGGGCCACCGGGGAGCTGTTTTTT
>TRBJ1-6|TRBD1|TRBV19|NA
CASTGTGGGSPLHF
TGTGCCAGTACAGGGACAGGGGGCGGCTCACCCCTCCACTTT
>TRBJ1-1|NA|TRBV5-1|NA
CASSLGGALNTEAFF
TGCGCCAGCAGCTTGGGCGGGGCCCTGAACACTGAAGCTTTCTTT
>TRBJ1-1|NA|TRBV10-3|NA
CAIRGQNTEAFF
TGTGCCATCAGGGGACAGAACACTGAAGCTTTCTTT
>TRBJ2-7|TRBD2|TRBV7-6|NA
CASSSSGSYEQYF
TGTGCCAGCAGCTCTAGCGGTTCCTACGAGCAGTACTTC
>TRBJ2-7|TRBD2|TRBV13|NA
CASSLGGGPNLEQYF
TGTGCCAGCAGCTTAGGGGGAGGGCCTAATCTCGAGCAGTACTTC
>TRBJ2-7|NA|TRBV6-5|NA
CASTPRGGSYEQYF
TGTGCCAGCACCCCGAGGGGGGGGTCCTACGAGCAGTACTTC
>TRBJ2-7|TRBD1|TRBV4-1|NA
CASSLGQSSYEQYF
TGCGCCAGCAGCCTGGGACAGTCCTCCTACGAGCAGTACTTC
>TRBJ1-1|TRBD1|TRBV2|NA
CASSKRQGYGEAFF
TGTGCCAGCAGTAAAAGACAGGGCTATGGTGAAGCTTTCTTT
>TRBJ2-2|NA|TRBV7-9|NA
CSSSRPRAGELFF
TGTTCCAGCAGCCGACCCAGGGCCGGGGAGCTGTTTTTT
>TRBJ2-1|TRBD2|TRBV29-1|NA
CSGLAGVYNEQFF
TGCAGCGGACTAGCGGGCGTCTACAATGAGCAGTTCTTC
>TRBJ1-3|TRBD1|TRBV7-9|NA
CASRLAGGTSGNTIYF
TGTGCCAGCAGGTTGGCAGGGGGAACTAGTGGAAACACCATATATTTT
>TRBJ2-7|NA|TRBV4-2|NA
CASSQVDGSKSYEQYF
TGTGCCAGCAGCCAAGTCGATGGGAGTAAGTCCTACGAGCAGTACTTC
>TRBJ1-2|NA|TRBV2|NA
CASSAAATLGYGYTF
TGTGCCAGCAGTGCGGCCGCAACCCTAGGCTATGGCTACACCTTC
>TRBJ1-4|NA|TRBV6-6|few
CASSYSGSGNEKLFF
TGTGCCAGCAGTTACTCCGGGTCTGGTAATGAAAAACTGTTTTTT
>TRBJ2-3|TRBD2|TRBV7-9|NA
CATETGTSGLDTQYF
TGTGCCACTGAAACCGGGACTAGCGGATTAGATACGCAGTATTTT
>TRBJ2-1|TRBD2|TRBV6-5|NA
CASSSFGLAGGYEQFF
TGTGCCAGCAGTTCCTTCGGACTAGCGGGGGGGTATGAGCAGTTCTTC
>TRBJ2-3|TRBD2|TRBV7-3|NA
CASSPRGFAGGLPDTQYF
TGTGCCAGCAGCCCAAGAGGGTTTGCGGGAGGGCTACCAGATACGCAGTATTTT
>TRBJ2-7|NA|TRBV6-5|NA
CASPPLGRKNEQYF
TGTGCCAGCCCTCCCCTCGGCAGGAAGAACGAGCAGTACTTC
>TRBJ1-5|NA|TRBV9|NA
CASSVGPGDNQPQHF
TGTGCCAGCAGCGTAGGACCGGGGGACAATCAGCCCCAGCATTTT
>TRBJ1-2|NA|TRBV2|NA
CASSEEAGANYGYTF
TGTGCCAGCAGTGAGGAGGCAGGAGCTAACTATGGCTACACCTTC
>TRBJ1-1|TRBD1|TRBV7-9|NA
CASSPRDRYFSEAFF
TGTGCCAGCAGCCCCCGGGACAGATACTTTTCTGAAGCTTTCTTT